This TCR beta chain came from a study of T cell responses to AZD1222 COVID-19 vaccine. Study-wide results and caveats: Among AZD1222 vaccinees, only 5 to 7 were seropositive at baseline. Once two AZD1222 doses were given, Spike-specific TCR breadth and depth went up. Donors were chiefly white British, with a greater number of females, and clonal diversity was perhaps underestimated. Repertoires were obtained solely post-peak T cell response.

Worth noting for this clone: What it binds is unknown.

This table comes from immunoSEQ multiplex PCR, and its TCRdb copy is limited to in-frame clones, with some not included. In the table there are about 150,000 clones, around nine tenths of which are singletons. The CDR3 is 14 amino acids. Germline-derived CDR1 and CDR2 are SEHNR and FQNEAQ (reference sequence). With 1 base removed from V and 0 bases from J, the gap between germline ends came to 7 bases. The TCR originated in an adult in good health. The chain employs TRBV7-9 and TRBJ2-7; tentative D call: TRBD1 (5 bases). The sequencing used peripheral blood, collected on day 0 of AZD1222 vaccination. Written as DNA, the CDR3 is TGTGCCAGCAGCTTAGGTGGGGCCTCCTACGAGCAGTACTTC. This translates into CASSLGGASYEQYF.